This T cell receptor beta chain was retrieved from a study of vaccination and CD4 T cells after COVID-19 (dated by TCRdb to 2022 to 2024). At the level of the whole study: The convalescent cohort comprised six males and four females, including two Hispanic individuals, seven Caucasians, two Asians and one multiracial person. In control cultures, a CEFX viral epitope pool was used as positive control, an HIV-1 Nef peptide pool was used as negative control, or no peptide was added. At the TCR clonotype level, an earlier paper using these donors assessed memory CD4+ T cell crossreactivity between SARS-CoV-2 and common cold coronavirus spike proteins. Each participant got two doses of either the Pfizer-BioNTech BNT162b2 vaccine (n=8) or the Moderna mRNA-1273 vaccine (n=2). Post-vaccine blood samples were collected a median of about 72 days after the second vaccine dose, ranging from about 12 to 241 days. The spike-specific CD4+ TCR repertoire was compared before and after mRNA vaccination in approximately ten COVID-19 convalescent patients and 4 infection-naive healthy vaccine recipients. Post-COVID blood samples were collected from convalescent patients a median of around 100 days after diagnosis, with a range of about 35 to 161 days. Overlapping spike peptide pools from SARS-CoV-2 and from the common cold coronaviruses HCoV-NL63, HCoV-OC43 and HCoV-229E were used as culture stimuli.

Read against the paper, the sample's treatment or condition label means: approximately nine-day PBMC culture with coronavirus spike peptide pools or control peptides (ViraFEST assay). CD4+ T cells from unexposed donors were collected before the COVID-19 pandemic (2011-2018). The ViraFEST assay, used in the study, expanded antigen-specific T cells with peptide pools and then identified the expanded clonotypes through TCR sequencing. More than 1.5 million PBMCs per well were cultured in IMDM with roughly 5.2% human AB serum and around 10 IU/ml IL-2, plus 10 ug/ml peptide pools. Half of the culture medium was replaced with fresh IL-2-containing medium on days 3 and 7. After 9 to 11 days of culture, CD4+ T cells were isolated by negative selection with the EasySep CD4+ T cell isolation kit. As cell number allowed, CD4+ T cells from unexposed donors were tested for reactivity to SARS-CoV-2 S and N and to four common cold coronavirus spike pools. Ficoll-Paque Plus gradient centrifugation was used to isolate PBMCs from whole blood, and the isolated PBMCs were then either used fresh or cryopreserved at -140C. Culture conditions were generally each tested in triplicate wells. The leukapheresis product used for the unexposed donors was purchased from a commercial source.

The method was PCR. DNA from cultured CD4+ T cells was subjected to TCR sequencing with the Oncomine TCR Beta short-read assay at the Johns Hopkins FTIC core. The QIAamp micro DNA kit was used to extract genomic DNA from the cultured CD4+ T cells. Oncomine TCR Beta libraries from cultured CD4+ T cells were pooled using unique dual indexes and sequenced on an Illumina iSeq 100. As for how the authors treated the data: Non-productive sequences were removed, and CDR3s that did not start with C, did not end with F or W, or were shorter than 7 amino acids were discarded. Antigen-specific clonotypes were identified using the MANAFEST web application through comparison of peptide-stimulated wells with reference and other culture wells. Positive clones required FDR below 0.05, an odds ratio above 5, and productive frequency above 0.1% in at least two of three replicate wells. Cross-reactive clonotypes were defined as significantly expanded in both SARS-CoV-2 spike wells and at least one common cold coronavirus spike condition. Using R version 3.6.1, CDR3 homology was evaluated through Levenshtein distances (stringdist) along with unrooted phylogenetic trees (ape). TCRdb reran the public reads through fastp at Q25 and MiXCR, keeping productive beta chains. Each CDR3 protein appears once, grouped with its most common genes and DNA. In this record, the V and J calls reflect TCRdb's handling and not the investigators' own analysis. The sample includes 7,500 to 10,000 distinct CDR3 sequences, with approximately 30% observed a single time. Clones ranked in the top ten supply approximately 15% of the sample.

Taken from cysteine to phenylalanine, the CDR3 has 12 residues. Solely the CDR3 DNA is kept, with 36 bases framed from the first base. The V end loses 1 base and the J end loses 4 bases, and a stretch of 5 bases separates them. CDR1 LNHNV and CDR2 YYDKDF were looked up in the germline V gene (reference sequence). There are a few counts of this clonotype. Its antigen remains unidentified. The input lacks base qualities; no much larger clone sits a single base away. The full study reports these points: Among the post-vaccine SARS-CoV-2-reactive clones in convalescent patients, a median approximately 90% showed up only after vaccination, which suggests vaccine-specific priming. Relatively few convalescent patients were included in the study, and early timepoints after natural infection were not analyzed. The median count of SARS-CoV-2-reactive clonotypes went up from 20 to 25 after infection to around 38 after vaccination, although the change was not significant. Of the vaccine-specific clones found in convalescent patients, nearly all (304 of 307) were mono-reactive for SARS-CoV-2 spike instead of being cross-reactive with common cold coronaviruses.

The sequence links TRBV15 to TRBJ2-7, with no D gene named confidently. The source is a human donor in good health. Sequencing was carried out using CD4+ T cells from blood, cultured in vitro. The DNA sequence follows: TGTGCCACCAGCAGAGGGAAATACGAGCAGTACTTC. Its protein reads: CATSRGKYEQYF.